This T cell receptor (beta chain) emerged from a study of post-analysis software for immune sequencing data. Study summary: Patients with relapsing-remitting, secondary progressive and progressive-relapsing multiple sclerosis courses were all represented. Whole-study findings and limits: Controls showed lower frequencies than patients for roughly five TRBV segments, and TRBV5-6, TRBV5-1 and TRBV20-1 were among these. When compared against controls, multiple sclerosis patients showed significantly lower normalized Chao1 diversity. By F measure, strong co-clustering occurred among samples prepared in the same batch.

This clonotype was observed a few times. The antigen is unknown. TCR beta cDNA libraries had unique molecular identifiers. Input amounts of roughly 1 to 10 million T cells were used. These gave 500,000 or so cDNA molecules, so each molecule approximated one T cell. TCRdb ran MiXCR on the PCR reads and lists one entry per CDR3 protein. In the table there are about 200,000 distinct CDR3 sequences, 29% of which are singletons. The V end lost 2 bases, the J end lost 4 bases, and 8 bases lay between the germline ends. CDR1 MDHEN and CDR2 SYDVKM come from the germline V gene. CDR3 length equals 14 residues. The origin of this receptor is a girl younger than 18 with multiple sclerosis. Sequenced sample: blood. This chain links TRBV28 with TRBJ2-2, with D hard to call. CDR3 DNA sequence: TGTGCCAGCAGTTTACGACACTTCACCGGGGAGCTGTTTTTT. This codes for CASSLRHFTGELFF.